The clone carrying this T cell receptor (beta chain) appeared once. Its antigen is undetermined. Other DNA sequences in the sample encode the same CDR3. CDR1 MNHNS and CDR2 SASEGT come from the germline V gene. The CDR3 is 15 residues long. V trimming: 4 bases; J trimming: 7 bases; junction bases outside the gene matches: 8. Libraries were prepared by immunoSEQ multiplex PCR; TCRdb keeps only in-frame clonotypes and omits some of them. The data hold about 4,200 clones, with about 80% observed a single time. The data derive from a study of T cell repertoires in ileal Crohn's disease. Regarding the study as a whole: Compared with non-smokers, active smokers at surgery showed more clonal expansions. Mucosal expansions were suggested to be mainly CD8 T cells.

Time point here: inflamed ileum from the surgical specimen. Included were adult ileal or ileocolonic Crohn's patients indicated for ileocolonic resection. The sample taken for sequencing was ileal tissue. The sequence was obtained from an adult with Crohn's disease. V is TRBV6-1 and J is TRBJ1-5, with 9 bases matching TRBD1. The CDR3 DNA is TGTGCCAGCAGTGGCAACAGGGGGCTAGGCCAGCCCCAGCATTTT. As protein: CASSGNRGLGQPQHF.